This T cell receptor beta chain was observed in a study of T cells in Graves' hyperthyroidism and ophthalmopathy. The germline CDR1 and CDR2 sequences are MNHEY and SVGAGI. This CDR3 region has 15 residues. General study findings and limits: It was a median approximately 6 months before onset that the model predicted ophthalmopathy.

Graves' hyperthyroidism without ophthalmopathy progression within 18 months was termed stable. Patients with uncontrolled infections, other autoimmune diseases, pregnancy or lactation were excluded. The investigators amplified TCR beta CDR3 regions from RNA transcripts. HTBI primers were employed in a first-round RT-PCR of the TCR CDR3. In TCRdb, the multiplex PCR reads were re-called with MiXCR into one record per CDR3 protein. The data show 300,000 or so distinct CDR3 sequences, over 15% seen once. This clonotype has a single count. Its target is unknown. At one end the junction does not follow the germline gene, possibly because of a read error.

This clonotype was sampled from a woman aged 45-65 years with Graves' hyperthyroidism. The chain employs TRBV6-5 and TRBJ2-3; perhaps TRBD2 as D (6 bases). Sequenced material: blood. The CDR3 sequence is CASSHSGLRVDTQYF. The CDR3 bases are TGTGCCAGCAGTCACTCGGGACTCCGGGTAGATACGCAGTATTTT.